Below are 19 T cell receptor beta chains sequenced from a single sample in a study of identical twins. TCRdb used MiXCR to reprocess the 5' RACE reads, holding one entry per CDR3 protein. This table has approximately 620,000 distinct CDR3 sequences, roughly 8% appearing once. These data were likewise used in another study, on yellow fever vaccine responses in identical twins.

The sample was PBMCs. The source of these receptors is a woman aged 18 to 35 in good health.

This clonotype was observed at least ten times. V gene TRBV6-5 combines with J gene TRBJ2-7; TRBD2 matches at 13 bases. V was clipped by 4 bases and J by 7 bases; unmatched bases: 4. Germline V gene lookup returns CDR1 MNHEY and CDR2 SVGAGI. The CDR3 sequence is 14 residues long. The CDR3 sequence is CASSLLAGGLEQYF. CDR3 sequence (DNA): TGTGCCAGCAGTTTACTAGCGGGAGGGCTTGAGCAGTACTTC.

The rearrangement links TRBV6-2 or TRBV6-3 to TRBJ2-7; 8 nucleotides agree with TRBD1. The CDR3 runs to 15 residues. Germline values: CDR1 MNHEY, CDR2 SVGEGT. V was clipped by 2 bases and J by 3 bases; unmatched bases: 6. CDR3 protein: CASSYTQGAVYEQYF. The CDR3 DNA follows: TGTGCCAGCAGTTACACGCAGGGGGCTGTCTACGAGCAGTACTTC.

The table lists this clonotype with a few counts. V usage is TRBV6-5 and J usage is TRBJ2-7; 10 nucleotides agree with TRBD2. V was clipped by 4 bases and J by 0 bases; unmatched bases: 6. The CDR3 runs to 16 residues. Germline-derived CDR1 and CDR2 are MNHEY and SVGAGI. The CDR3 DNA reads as TGTGCCAGCAGTTCTAGCGGGGGCTTTAGCTCCTACGAGCAGTACTTC. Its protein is CASSSSGGFSSYEQYF.

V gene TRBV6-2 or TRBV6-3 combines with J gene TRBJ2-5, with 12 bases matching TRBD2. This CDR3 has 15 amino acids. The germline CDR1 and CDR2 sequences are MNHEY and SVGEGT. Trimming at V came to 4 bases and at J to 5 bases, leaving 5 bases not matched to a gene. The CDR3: CASSLTSGGYETQYF. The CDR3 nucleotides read TGTGCCAGCAGTTTGACTAGCGGGGGATACGAGACCCAGTACTTC.

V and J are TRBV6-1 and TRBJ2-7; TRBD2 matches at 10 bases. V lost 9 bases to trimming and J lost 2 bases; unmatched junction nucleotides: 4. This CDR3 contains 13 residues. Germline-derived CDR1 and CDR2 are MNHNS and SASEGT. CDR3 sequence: CASKREGPYEQYF. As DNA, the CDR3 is TGTGCCAGTAAGCGGGAGGGGCCCTACGAGCAGTACTTC.

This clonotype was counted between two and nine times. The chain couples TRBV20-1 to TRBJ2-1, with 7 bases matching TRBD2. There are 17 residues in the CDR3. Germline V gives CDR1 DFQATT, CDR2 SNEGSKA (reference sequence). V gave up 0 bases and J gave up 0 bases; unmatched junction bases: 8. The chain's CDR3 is CSARDLSGPSSYNEQFF. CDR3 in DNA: TGCAGTGCTAGAGATCTTAGCGGGCCGAGCTCCTACAATGAGCAGTTCTTC.

The CDR3 loop reads CASSLMGETYEQYF. CDR3 sequence (DNA): TGTGCCAGCAGCTTAATGGGGGAGACCTACGAGCAGTACTTC. The J gene is TRBJ2-7, the V gene TRBV7-2; D is possibly TRBD1 or TRBD2 (5 bases each). Germline-derived CDR1 and CDR2 are SGHTA and FQGNSA. CDR3 length equals 14 residues. V was trimmed by 2 bases and J by 2 bases, leaving 10 bases between them.

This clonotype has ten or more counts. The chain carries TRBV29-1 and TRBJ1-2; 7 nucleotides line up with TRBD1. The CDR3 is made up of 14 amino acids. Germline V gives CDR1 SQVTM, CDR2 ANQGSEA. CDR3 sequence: CGTEPLSLNYGYTF. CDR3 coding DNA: TGCGGGACAGAGCCACTAAGTCTTAACTATGGCTACACCTTC. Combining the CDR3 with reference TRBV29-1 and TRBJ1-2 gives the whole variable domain SAVISQKPSRDICQRGTSLTIQCQVDSQVTMMFWYRQQPGQSLTLIATANQGSEATYESGFVIDKFPISRPNLTFSTLTVSNMSPEDSSIYLCGTEPLSLNYGYTFGSGTRLTVV.

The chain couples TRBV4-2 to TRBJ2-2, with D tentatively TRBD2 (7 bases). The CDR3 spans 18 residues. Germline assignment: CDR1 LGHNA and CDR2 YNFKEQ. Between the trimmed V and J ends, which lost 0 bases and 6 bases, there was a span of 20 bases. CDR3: CASSQDGGANIRSGELFF. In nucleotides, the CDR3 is TGTGCCAGCAGCCAAGATGGGGGGGCTAACATTAGGTCCGGGGAGCTGTTTTTT.

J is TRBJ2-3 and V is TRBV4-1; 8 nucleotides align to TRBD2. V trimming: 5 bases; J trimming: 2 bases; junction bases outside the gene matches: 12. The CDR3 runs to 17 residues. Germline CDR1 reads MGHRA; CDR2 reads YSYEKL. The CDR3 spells CASSEKGTSGYTDTQYF. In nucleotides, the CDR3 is TGCGCCAGCAGCGAAAAAGGAACTAGCGGTTACACAGATACGCAGTATTTT.

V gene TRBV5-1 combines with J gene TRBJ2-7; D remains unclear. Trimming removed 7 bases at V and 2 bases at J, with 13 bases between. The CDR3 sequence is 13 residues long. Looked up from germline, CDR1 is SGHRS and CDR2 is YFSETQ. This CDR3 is CASRLMGTYEQYF. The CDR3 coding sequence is TGCGCCAGCCGACTGATGGGCACCTACGAGCAGTACTTC.

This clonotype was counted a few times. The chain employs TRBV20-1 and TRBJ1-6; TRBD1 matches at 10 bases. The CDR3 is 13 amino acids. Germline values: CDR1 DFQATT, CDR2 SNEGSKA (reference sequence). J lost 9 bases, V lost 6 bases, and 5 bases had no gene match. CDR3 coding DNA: TGCAGTGCCAAGACAGGGGGCGTTTCACCCCTCCACTTT. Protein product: CSAKTGGVSPLHF.

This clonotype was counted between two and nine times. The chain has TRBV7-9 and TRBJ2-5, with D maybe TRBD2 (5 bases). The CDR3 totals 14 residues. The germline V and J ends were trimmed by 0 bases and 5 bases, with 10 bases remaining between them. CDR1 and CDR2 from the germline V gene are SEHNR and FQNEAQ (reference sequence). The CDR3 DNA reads TGTGCCAGCAGCTTAGCGCCAGAGCGGGAGACCCAGTACTTC. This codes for CASSLAPERETQYF.

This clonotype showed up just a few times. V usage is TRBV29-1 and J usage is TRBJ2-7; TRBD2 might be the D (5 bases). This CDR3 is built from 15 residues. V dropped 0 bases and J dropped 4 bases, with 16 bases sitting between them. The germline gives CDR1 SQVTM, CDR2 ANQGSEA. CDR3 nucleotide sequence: TGCAGCGTTGAAGATCATGGAGCCCCGGGGTACGAGCAGTACTTC. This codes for CSVEDHGAPGYEQYF.

The CDR3 region has the DNA TGTGCCAGCAGGGGCCTTTCGGAGGTGGAAGCTTTCTTT. It translates to CASRGLSEVEAFF. The chain couples TRBV14 to TRBJ1-1, with D hard to call. This CDR3 contains 13 residues. Trimming removed 6 bases from V and 8 bases from J, with 16 bases in between. CDR1 SGHDN and CDR2 FVKESK come from the germline V gene.

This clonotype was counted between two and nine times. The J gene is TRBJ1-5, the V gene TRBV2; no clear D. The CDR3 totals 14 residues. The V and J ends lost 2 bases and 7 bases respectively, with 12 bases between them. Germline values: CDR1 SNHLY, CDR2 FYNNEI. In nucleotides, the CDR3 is TGTGCCAGCAGTGAAACGGCAGGTTACCAGCCCCAGCATTTT. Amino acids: CASSETAGYQPQHF.

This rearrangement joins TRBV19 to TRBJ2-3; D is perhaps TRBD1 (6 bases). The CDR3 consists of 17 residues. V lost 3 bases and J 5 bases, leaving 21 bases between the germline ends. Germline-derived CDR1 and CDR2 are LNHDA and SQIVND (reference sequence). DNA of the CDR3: TGTGCCAGTAGTATGCGACAACAGGGAACATCCAAAGATACGCAGTATTTT. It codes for CASSMRQQGTSKDTQYF.

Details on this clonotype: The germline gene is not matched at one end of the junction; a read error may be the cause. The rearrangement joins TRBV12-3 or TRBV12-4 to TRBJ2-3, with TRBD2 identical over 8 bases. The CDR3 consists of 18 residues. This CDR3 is CAISLVIGRASNADTQYF. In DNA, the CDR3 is TGTGCCATCAGTTTAGTCATCGGGAGGGCCTCCAACGCAGATACGCAGTATTTT.

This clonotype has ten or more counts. The CDR3 bases are TGTGCCACCAGTGGACTTATCACCGGGGAGCTGTTTTTT. It is translated as CATSGLITGELFF. The J gene is TRBJ2-2, the V gene TRBV24-1; D remains unclear. The germline V and J ends were trimmed by 5 bases and 4 bases, with 7 bases remaining between them. The CDR3 consists of 13 residues. Germline V gene data show CDR1 as KGHDR and CDR2 as SFDVKD.